One sample yielded the 12 T cell receptor beta chains listed below, sequenced in a study of OX40 agonist ivuxolimab in advanced cancers. Some clones are missing from TCRdb's copy, which holds only in-frame ones; the method was immunoSEQ multiplex PCR. The sample has about 49,000 clones; over 75% are singletons. This specimen consisted of CD4+ or CD8+ T cells sorted from blood, obtained in a trial of the OX40 agonist ivuxolimab. Receptors originate from an adult with an advanced solid tumor such as melanoma, head and neck, liver or kidney cancer.

The chain carries TRBV5-4 and TRBJ2-3; 9 bases fit TRBD2. This CDR3 has 14 residues. Germline CDR1 reads SGHNT; CDR2 reads YYREEE (reference sequence). Trimming cost V 5 bases and J 1 base; bases outside gene matches: 2. The CDR3 here is CASRASGGTDTQYF. DNA of the CDR3: TGTGCCAGCAGAGCTAGCGGGGGCACAGATACGCAGTATTTT.

This chain uses TRBV11-3 with TRBJ2-1; 9 nucleotides match TRBD2. V dropped 5 bases and J dropped 4; count of bases not matched to a gene: 9. The CDR3 has 16 amino acids. Looked up from germline, CDR1 is SGHNT and CDR2 is YENEEA. Written as DNA, the CDR3 is TGTGCCAGCAGCCCCAGGGGCGGGAGGGCATACAATGAGCAGTTCTTC. This gives the protein CASSPRGGRAYNEQFF.

V gene TRBV25-1 combines with J gene TRBJ2-3, with 10 bases lining up with TRBD1. J lost 4 bases, V lost 1 base, and 8 bases had no gene match. Germline lookup yields CDR1 MGHDK and CDR2 SYGVNS. The CDR3 runs 17 residues. CDR3 nucleotide sequence: TGTGCCAGCAGTGAATGGCTCGAGACAGGGGGCGCAGATACGCAGTATTTT. This codes for CASSEWLETGGADTQYF.

The chain uses TRBV6-6 and TRBJ2-7; possible D gene TRBD2, 6 bases. Germline CDR1 reads MNHNY; CDR2 reads SVGAGI (reference sequence). V lost 2 bases, J lost 2 bases, and 10 bases lay in between. This CDR3 is 14 amino acids long. The CDR3: CASSYRETTYEQYF. The CDR3 DNA reads as TGTGCCAGCAGTTACCGGGAGACGACCTACGAGCAGTACTTC.

The genes are TRBV5-6 and TRBJ2-1, with D possibly being TRBD1 or TRBD2 (5 bases each). The CDR3 length is 15 residues. CDR1 SGHDT and CDR2 YYEEEE come from the germline V gene. The V and J ends lost 6 bases and 1 base respectively, with 14 bases between them. This CDR3 is CASNSGPGSYNEQFF. In nucleotides, the CDR3 is TGTGCCAGCAATTCGGGGCCTGGGTCCTACAATGAGCAGTTCTTC.

The DNA for the CDR3 is TGTGCTAGTGGTTTAGGGCACACCGGCACTGAAGCTTTCTTT. It translates to CASGLGHTGTEAFF. The chain has TRBV12-5 and TRBJ1-1, with unresolved D. Per the germline V gene, CDR1 is LGHNT and CDR2 is FRNRAP. Trimming pared 3 bases from V and 4 bases from J, leaving 12 bases between. The CDR3 length is 14 residues.

V and J are TRBV9 and TRBJ2-5; D could derive from TRBD1 or TRBD2 (5 bases each). The J call is uncertain, as TRBJ2-7 better fits the DNA end. The CDR3 runs to 14 residues. Germline CDR1 reads SGDLS; CDR2 reads YYNGEE. The CDR3 protein is CASSAGTLSYEQYF. CDR3 in DNA: TGTGCCAGCAGTGCCGGGACGCTCTCCTACGAGCAGTACTTC.

The gene calls are TRBV29-1 and TRBJ1-2, with 9 bases aligning to TRBD1. With 7 bases clipped from V and 4 bases from J, the junction kept 13 bases outside the gene matches. Germline V gives CDR1 SQVTM, CDR2 ANQGSEA. CDR3 length: 15 residues. CDR3 amino acids: CSALITGGAVYGYTF. The DNA of the CDR3 is TGCAGCGCATTAATTACAGGGGGCGCCGTCTATGGCTACACCTTC.

The chain combines TRBV7-9 with TRBJ2-1; 11 nucleotides agree with TRBD1. The length of the CDR3 is 19 residues. Unmatched junction bases numbered 19, after V lost 5 bases and J lost 7 bases. Germline V gene sequence: CDR1 SEHNR, CDR2 FQNEAQ (reference sequence). CDR3: CASSPKITGTGGFRNEQFF. The CDR3, as DNA: TGTGCCAGCAGCCCTAAGATTACCGGGACAGGGGGTTTTAGGAATGAGCAGTTCTTC.

Ten or more counts support this clone. The chain joins TRBV5-1 to TRBJ2-7, with D tentatively TRBD1 (5 bases). V lost 2 bases and J lost 5, with 14 bases in between. The CDR3 covers 14 residues. Germline-derived CDR1 and CDR2 are SGHRS and YFSETQ. CDR3 sequence: CASSLGQIGDEQYF. CDR3 sequence (DNA): TGCGCCAGCAGCTTAGGTCAAATAGGGGACGAGCAGTACTTC.

The V call is TRBV2, the J call TRBJ1-1; D call uncertain. The germline V and J ends were trimmed by 10 bases and 2 bases, with 11 bases remaining between them. The germline CDR1 and CDR2 sequences are SNHLY and FYNNEI. The length of the CDR3 is 12 residues. The CDR3 sequence is CANGRLNTEAFF. For the CDR3, the DNA is TGTGCCAATGGACGGCTAAACACTGAAGCTTTCTTT.

This chain links TRBV4-2 with TRBJ2-3, with 7 bases lining up with TRBD1. Trimming at V came to 4 bases and at J to 0 bases, leaving 10 bases not matched to a gene. Germline V gene lookup returns CDR1 LGHNA and CDR2 YNFKEQ. The CDR3 is 17 amino acids. CDR3 DNA: TGTGCCAGCAGCCCCGGGGTGACAGGGTCTAGCACAGATACGCAGTATTTT. Protein sequence: CASSPGVTGSSTDTQYF.